Listed below are T cell receptor beta chains from one sample, sequenced in a study of cytomegalovirus exposure and HLA in healthy donors. Only in-frame clones appear in the TCRdb table, and some are missing; sequencing was by immunoSEQ multiplex PCR. The profile shows about 89,000 clones, roughly a tenth of them singletons. Input material: PBMCs. The receptors originated from a man aged 45-60 years in good health and CMV-seropositive. The CDR3 runs from the conserved cysteine through the conserved F or W. The D gene is left open where the match is weak. The listing skips clone size in some rows; elsewhere it reads once, few, many or a size class.

D	size	V	J	CDR3	DNA
TRBD2	NA	TRBV25-1	TRBJ2-1	CASSDLAGEPYNEQFF	TGTGCCAGCAGTGACTTAGCGGGAGAGCCCTACAATGAGCAGTTCTTC
TRBD2	few	TRBV29-1	TRBJ2-7	CSVVPVPRLAGAYEQYF	TGCAGCGTTGTGCCCGTTCCCCGACTAGCGGGAGCGTACGAGCAGTACTTC
NA	NA	TRBV19	TRBJ1-1	CASTLGGGDTEAFF	TGTGCCAGTACCCTGGGGGGGGGAGACACTGAAGCTTTCTTT
NA	NA	TRBV7-2	TRBJ1-1	CASSFGGGTRVAFF	TGTGCCAGCAGCTTTGGTGGGGGGACTAGGGTAGCTTTCTTT
TRBD1	once	TRBV28	TRBJ1-1	CASSSPGQGDTEAFF	TGTGCCAGCAGTTCCCCGGGACAGGGAGACACTGAAGCTTTCTTT
NA	NA	TRBV19	TRBJ1-1	CASSLPSGAGMNTEAFF	TGTGCCAGTAGTCTCCCCTCTGGCGCGGGCATGAACACTGAAGCTTTCTTT
TRBD1	NA	TRBV28	TRBJ2-2	CASRSTGTGSPGELFF	TGTGCCAGCAGAAGCACCGGGACAGGGAGCCCCGGGGAGCTGTTTTTT
TRBD1	NA	TRBV5-1	TRBJ2-5	CASSAGTGQETQYF	TGCGCCAGCAGCGCCGGGACAGGACAAGAGACCCAGTACTTC
TRBD1	few	TRBV6-1	TRBJ1-5	CASSEALRRQGVTGGNQPQHF	TGTGCCAGCAGTGAAGCGCTTCGAAGACAGGGGGTTACGGGGGGCAATCAGCCCCAGCATTTT
NA	few	TRBV27	TRBJ2-7	CASTPSARRYEQYF	TGTGCCAGCACCCCCTCGGCCAGGAGGTACGAGCAGTACTTC
TRBD1	few	TRBV7-9	TRBJ1-4	CASSAARTGNEKLFF	TGTGCCAGCAGCGCCGCCCGGACAGGGAATGAAAAACTGTTTTTT
TRBD1	medium-sized	TRBV5-5	TRBJ2-7	CASSLLVGQGGSF	TGTGCCAGCAGCTTGTTGGTTGGACAGGGAGGCTCCTTC
NA	few	TRBV7-9	TRBJ1-5	CASSLSHYNQPQHF	TGTGCCAGCAGCTTATCGCACTACAATCAGCCCCAGCATTTT
TRBD1	NA	TRBV5-6	TRBJ1-3	CASSFKGTGGGNTIYF	TGTGCCAGCAGCTTTAAAGGGACAGGGGGAGGAAACACCATATATTTT
TRBD1	NA	TRBV10-3	TRBJ1-1	CAISGDRDSTEAFF	TGTGCCATCAGTGGAGACAGGGATAGTACTGAAGCTTTCTTT
NA	few	TRBV7-9	TRBJ2-5	CASSPSTGSGETQYF	TGTGCCAGCAGCCCCAGTACCGGGTCCGGGGAGACCCAGTACTTC
NA	few	TRBV7-9	TRBJ2-7	CASSRLAPYEQYF	TGTGCCAGCAGCCGCCTAGCCCCCTACGAGCAGTACTTC
TRBD1	NA	TRBV2	TRBJ2-2	CASRRDRVGGELFF	TGTGCCAGCAGGCGGGACAGGGTCGGCGGGGAGCTGTTTTTT
NA	NA	TRBV13	TRBJ1-1	CASSLEGVNTEAFF	TGTGCCAGCAGCTTAGAGGGGGTAAACACTGAAGCTTTCTTT
TRBD1	few	TRBV28	TRBJ2-7	CASNRQGWYEQYF	TGTGCCAGCAACCGACAGGGATGGTACGAGCAGTACTTC
NA	few	TRBV28	TRBJ2-2	CASSLGLFGELFF	TGTGCCAGCAGTTTAGGACTCTTTGGGGAGCTGTTTTTT
NA	NA	TRBV19	TRBJ2-2	CASSPTANTGELFF	TGTGCCAGTAGCCCTACAGCGAACACCGGGGAGCTGTTTTTT
NA	NA	TRBV4-1	TRBJ1-1	CASSQVASEAFF	TGCGCCAGCAGCCAAGTTGCCAGTGAAGCTTTCTTT
TRBD1	NA	TRBV27	TRBJ2-5	CASSPRTGQETQYF	TGTGCCAGCAGTCCGCGGACAGGGCAAGAGACCCAGTACTTC
NA	few	TRBV5-4	TRBJ1-6	CASSLGSGVNSPLHF	TGTGCCAGCAGCTTGGGGTCAGGGGTTAATTCACCCCTCCACTTT
TRBD1	few	TRBV25-1	TRBJ2-1	CASSATTGRNEQFF	TGTGCCAGCAGTGCGACGACAGGGCGGAATGAGCAGTTCTTC
TRBD2	NA	TRBV27	TRBJ2-7	CASSLSGGRAVYEQYF	TGTGCCAGCAGTTTATCTGGGGGGAGGGCCGTCTACGAGCAGTACTTC
NA	many	TRBV4-3	TRBJ1-1	CASSQGLGIMNTEAFF	TGCGCCAGCAGCCAAGGACTCGGCATAATGAACACTGAAGCTTTCTTT
NA	few	TRBV30	TRBJ1-2	CAWSVSRTADYGYTF	TGTGCCTGGAGTGTAAGCCGGACAGCTGACTATGGCTACACCTTC
TRBD1	NA	TRBV15	TRBJ1-4	CATSREGTGGQKLFF	TGTGCCACCAGCAGAGAAGGGACAGGGGGACAAAAACTGTTTTTT
NA	NA	TRBV5-1	TRBJ2-1	CASSLGGTGWIGNEQFF	TGCGCCAGCAGCTTGGGGGGAACAGGGTGGATCGGCAATGAGCAGTTCTTC
TRBD2	NA	TRBV30	TRBJ2-1	CAWSRLAASSYNEQFF	TGTGCCTGGAGCCGGCTAGCGGCGAGCTCCTACAATGAGCAGTTCTTC
TRBD1	few	TRBV5-6	TRBJ1-2	CASEGDRGQYGYTF	TGTGCCAGCGAGGGCGACAGGGGGCAGTATGGCTACACCTTC
TRBD1	few	TRBV4-1	TRBJ1-5	CASSPGQGGNQPQHF	TGCGCCAGCAGTCCAGGACAGGGAGGCAATCAGCCCCAGCATTTT
NA	few	TRBV5-1	TRBJ2-1	CASSLVSTDEQFF	TGCGCCAGCAGCTTGGTTTCTACCGATGAGCAGTTCTTC
NA	few	TRBV7-3	TRBJ1-1	CASSSGPGTTEAFF	TGTGCCAGCAGCTCCGGCCCAGGGACTACTGAAGCTTTCTTT
TRBD1	NA	TRBV19	TRBJ1-2	CASSAQQGYYGYTF	TGTGCCAGTAGTGCACAACAGGGGTACTATGGCTACACCTTC
NA	NA	TRBV27	TRBJ1-1	CASSSPGNTEAFF	TGTGCCAGCAGTTCTCCAGGGAACACTGAAGCTTTCTTT
NA	few	TRBV4-2	TRBJ1-5	CASSQEDSLNQPQHF	TGTGCCAGCAGCCAAGAAGATAGCCTCAATCAGCCCCAGCATTTT
TRBD2	NA	TRBV28	TRBJ2-3	CASSPPGAGDDTQYF	TGTGCCAGCAGCCCCCCTGGGGCGGGAGATGATACGCAGTATTTT
NA	NA	TRBV6-1	TRBJ2-2	CASRGRDITGELFF	TGTGCCAGCAGGGGGCGGGATATCACCGGGGAGCTGTTTTTT
TRBD1	NA	TRBV6-5	TRBJ1-2	CASSYSRDRGGYTF	TGTGCCAGCAGTTACAGCCGGGACAGAGGTGGCTACACCTTC